This is a list of T cell receptor beta chains from one sample in a study of cytomegalovirus exposure and HLA in healthy donors. The table came from immunoSEQ multiplex PCR; TCRdb's copy has only in-frame clones and leaves some out. The sample holds 75,000 to 95,000 clones; just under 80% are singletons and the top ten take approximately 4.8%. Sequencing was done on a sample of PBMCs. The origin of the receptors is a male donor in good health and CMV-seropositive. Both conserved end residues are part of each CDR3. Fields, in order: V gene, J gene, clone size, D gene, CDR3 DNA, CDR3 protein. D genes are given only for firm matches. Some rows mark clone size as missing; the rest say once, few, many or name a class of expanded clone.

v_gene: TRBV4-1
j_gene: TRBJ2-7
abundance: -
d_gene: -
CDR3nt: TGCGCCAGCAGCTGGGGCTTTTTGGACGAGCAGTACTTC
CDR3aa: CASSWGFLDEQYF

v_gene: TRBV6-1
j_gene: TRBJ2-7
abundance: -
d_gene: TRBD2
CDR3nt: TGTGCCAGCAGGGGAGGGGCATCCCTCTACGAGCAGTACTTC
CDR3aa: CASRGGASLYEQYF

v_gene: TRBV13
j_gene: TRBJ2-2
abundance: few
d_gene: TRBD2
CDR3nt: TGTGCCAGCAGCTTATATTCCCGGACTAGCGGGAGGGCCAAGACCGGGGAGCTGTTTTTT
CDR3aa: CASSLYSRTSGRAKTGELFF

v_gene: TRBV29-1
j_gene: TRBJ2-1
abundance: -
d_gene: TRBD2
CDR3nt: TGCAGCGTTGAAGACTTAGCGGGTGGCTACAATGAGCAGTTCTTC
CDR3aa: CSVEDLAGGYNEQFF

v_gene: TRBV28
j_gene: TRBJ1-4
abundance: -
d_gene: -
CDR3nt: TGTGCCAGCAGTTCAACAGGGCGACGGGGTGAAAAACTGTTTTTT
CDR3aa: CASSSTGRRGEKLFF

v_gene: TRBV28
j_gene: TRBJ1-4
abundance: few
d_gene: TRBD1
CDR3nt: TGTGCCAGCAGACGCGGACAGGGCGGTCTGTTTTTT
CDR3aa: CASRRGQGGLFF

v_gene: TRBV28
j_gene: TRBJ1-3
abundance: -
d_gene: TRBD1
CDR3nt: TGTGCCAGCAGTTCGACAGGGAGCTCTGGAAACACCATATATTTT
CDR3aa: CASSSTGSSGNTIYF

v_gene: TRBV5-1
j_gene: TRBJ2-1
abundance: -
d_gene: -
CDR3nt: TGCGCCAGCAGCCTTGAGGGAGGTATCAATGAGCAGTTCTTC
CDR3aa: CASSLEGGINEQFF

v_gene: TRBV6-1
j_gene: TRBJ1-2
abundance: -
d_gene: -
CDR3nt: TGTGCCAGCAGTGAAGCAGGGGCCCGTAGAGCTAACTATGGCTACACCTTC
CDR3aa: CASSEAGARRANYGYTF

v_gene: TRBV9
j_gene: TRBJ2-2
abundance: -
d_gene: TRBD2
CDR3nt: TGTGCCAGCAGCGTAGGAACGGGAGGGCCGATCGGGGAGCTGTTTTTT
CDR3aa: CASSVGTGGPIGELFF

v_gene: TRBV5-1
j_gene: TRBJ2-1
abundance: -
d_gene: TRBD2
CDR3nt: TGCGCCAGCAGCCCGGGATTAGGACTAGCGGGGGACAAATATTACAATGAGCAGTTCTTC
CDR3aa: CASSPGLGLAGDKYYNEQFF

v_gene: TRBV21-1
j_gene: TRBJ2-1
abundance: few
d_gene: -
CDR3nt: TGTGCCAGTCGCCGGGGGACAGTGGCGCAGTTCTTC
CDR3aa: CASRRGTVAQFF

v_gene: TRBV6-5
j_gene: TRBJ2-7
abundance: -
d_gene: TRBD1
CDR3nt: TGTGCCAGCAGTACAAGCGGGACAGGGTTGTACGAGCAGTACTTC
CDR3aa: CASSTSGTGLYEQYF

v_gene: TRBV6-6
j_gene: TRBJ2-1
abundance: -
d_gene: TRBD2
CDR3nt: TGTGCCAGCCGTGGCGGGGGGCTCAGCTCCTACAATGAGCAGTTCTTC
CDR3aa: CASRGGGLSSYNEQFF

v_gene: TRBV5-6
j_gene: TRBJ2-5
abundance: -
d_gene: TRBD1
CDR3nt: TGTGCCAGCAGCCACGGGACAGGGGGGATACAAGAGACCCAGTACTTC
CDR3aa: CASSHGTGGIQETQYF

v_gene: TRBV27
j_gene: TRBJ2-3
abundance: few
d_gene: -
CDR3nt: TGTGCCAGCAGTCTTGGAGGGGAGGCAGATACGCAGTATTTT
CDR3aa: CASSLGGEADTQYF

v_gene: TRBV6-6
j_gene: TRBJ2-3
abundance: few
d_gene: -
CDR3nt: TGTGCCAGCAGTTACTCCGGCGGGCCAATGGGAGATACGCAGTATTTT
CDR3aa: CASSYSGGPMGDTQYF

v_gene: TRBV9
j_gene: TRBJ1-2
abundance: -
d_gene: TRBD1
CDR3nt: TGTGCCAGCAGCGCTGGGGACAGGAACCCGGGCTACACCTTC
CDR3aa: CASSAGDRNPGYTF

v_gene: TRBV10-3
j_gene: TRBJ1-1
abundance: -
d_gene: -
CDR3nt: TGTGCCACCACGTCCTTCGGGGGCACTGAAGCTTTCTTT
CDR3aa: CATTSFGGTEAFF

v_gene: TRBV7-7
j_gene: TRBJ2-1
abundance: -
d_gene: -
CDR3nt: TGTGCCAGCAGCTTAGGGGCTGAGAATGAGCAGTTCTTC
CDR3aa: CASSLGAENEQFF

v_gene: TRBV21-1
j_gene: TRBJ2-7
abundance: -
d_gene: -
CDR3nt: TGTGCCAGCAGATCGGAAGTTTCGGACAGACCTTCCTACGAGCAGTACTTC
CDR3aa: CASRSEVSDRPSYEQYF

v_gene: TRBV5-4
j_gene: TRBJ2-5
abundance: -
d_gene: TRBD1
CDR3nt: TGTGCCAGCAGCTTACCGGGACAGGGTGGACGGGAGACCCAGTACTTC
CDR3aa: CASSLPGQGGRETQYF

v_gene: TRBV13
j_gene: TRBJ1-2
abundance: -
d_gene: TRBD1
CDR3nt: TGTGCCAGCAGCCCTTGGGACAGGGAAGGCGGTGGCTACACCTTC
CDR3aa: CASSPWDREGGGYTF

v_gene: TRBV28
j_gene: TRBJ1-5
abundance: -
d_gene: -
CDR3nt: TGTGCCAGCACTCTGGGGGGGGTTGGCAATCAGCCCCAGCATTTT
CDR3aa: CASTLGGVGNQPQHF

v_gene: TRBV9
j_gene: TRBJ1-5
abundance: -
d_gene: TRBD1
CDR3nt: TGTGCCAGCAGCGCCCCCCCCCGGGACAGGGCTGGTCAGCCCCAGCATTTT
CDR3aa: CASSAPPRDRAGQPQHF

v_gene: TRBV7-2
j_gene: TRBJ2-1
abundance: -
d_gene: -
CDR3nt: TGTGCCAGCAGCCAAACCTCCGGGTCCAACAATGAGCAGTTCTTC
CDR3aa: CASSQTSGSNNEQFF

v_gene: TRBV4-2
j_gene: TRBJ2-7
abundance: -
d_gene: -
CDR3nt: TGTGCCAGCAGCCAAGATGAGGTTGCCAGCGGTCATACTCCTATCGACGAGCAGTACTTC
CDR3aa: CASSQDEVASGHTPIDEQYF

v_gene: TRBV7-2
j_gene: TRBJ2-1
abundance: -
d_gene: TRBD1
CDR3nt: TGTGCCAGCAGCTCCAGACAGGGTTTAGAGCAGTTCTTC
CDR3aa: CASSSRQGLEQFF

v_gene: TRBV12-5
j_gene: TRBJ1-3
abundance: once
d_gene: -
CDR3nt: TGTGCTAGTGCGCTGGCCTCTGGAAACACCATATATTTT
CDR3aa: CASALASGNTIYF

v_gene: TRBV27
j_gene: TRBJ1-4
abundance: -
d_gene: -
CDR3nt: TGTGCCAGCAGCTCCCCAGCGGGGCCTAATGAAAAACTGTTTTTT
CDR3aa: CASSSPAGPNEKLFF

v_gene: TRBV28
j_gene: TRBJ2-7
abundance: -
d_gene: -
CDR3nt: TGTGCCAGCAGTTTACCTAGATACGAGCAGTACTTC
CDR3aa: CASSLPRYEQYF

v_gene: TRBV7-8
j_gene: TRBJ2-7
abundance: -
d_gene: -
CDR3nt: TGTGCCAGCAGCTTAGGCGCCTACGAGCAGTACTTC
CDR3aa: CASSLGAYEQYF

v_gene: TRBV7-8
j_gene: TRBJ1-2
abundance: -
d_gene: -
CDR3nt: TGTGCCAGCAGCTTGGGGTTGGGGCTGGGTAACTATGGCTACACCTTC
CDR3aa: CASSLGLGLGNYGYTF

v_gene: TRBV7-9
j_gene: TRBJ1-2
abundance: -
d_gene: TRBD1
CDR3nt: TGTGCCAGCAGCTTAAGAACCTTCTCCCGGGACAGCAAGGACTATGGCTACACCTTC
CDR3aa: CASSLRTFSRDSKDYGYTF

v_gene: TRBV7-9
j_gene: TRBJ1-2
abundance: -
d_gene: -
CDR3nt: TGTGCCAGCAGCCCCCAGGGGAGCATGGGTCAGCATGGCTACACCTTC
CDR3aa: CASSPQGSMGQHGYTF

v_gene: TRBV6-1
j_gene: TRBJ1-1
abundance: -
d_gene: -
CDR3nt: TGTGCCAGCAGAAATAGACAGGCAACGAACACTGAAGCTTTCTTT
CDR3aa: CASRNRQATNTEAFF

v_gene: TRBV5-5
j_gene: TRBJ2-2
abundance: -
d_gene: TRBD2
CDR3nt: TGTGCCAGCAGCTTCGCTAGCGGAACCGGGGAGCTGTTTTTT
CDR3aa: CASSFASGTGELFF

v_gene: TRBV5-5
j_gene: TRBJ2-7
abundance: -
d_gene: -
CDR3nt: TGTGCCTCAGGCTGGAACGGCGTCGCCGAGCAGTACTTC
CDR3aa: CASGWNGVAEQYF

v_gene: TRBV27
j_gene: TRBJ1-6
abundance: -
d_gene: TRBD1
CDR3nt: TGTGCCAGCAGTCCGGGACAGCTAAACTTTAATTCACCCCTCCACTTT
CDR3aa: CASSPGQLNFNSPLHF

v_gene: TRBV6-6
j_gene: TRBJ2-5
abundance: -
d_gene: -
CDR3nt: TGTGCCAGCACTCCGGAGGGGACGGGTGGGACCCAGTACTTC
CDR3aa: CASTPEGTGGTQYF

v_gene: TRBV7-8
j_gene: TRBJ1-2
abundance: once
d_gene: -
CDR3nt: TGTGCCAGCAGCCCCGGGCGGACAGCCCTGTCTAACTATGGCTACACCTTC
CDR3aa: CASSPGRTALSNYGYTF

v_gene: TRBV28
j_gene: TRBJ1-1
abundance: -
d_gene: TRBD1
CDR3nt: TGTGCCAGCAGTTTGGCTCGGGACAGGATTTATTTGAACACTGAAGCTTTCTTT
CDR3aa: CASSLARDRIYLNTEAFF

v_gene: TRBV5-1
j_gene: TRBJ1-2
abundance: few
d_gene: TRBD1
CDR3nt: TGCGCCAGCAGCTTGGGACAGGGGTTTTTCTATGGCTACACCTTC
CDR3aa: CASSLGQGFFYGYTF

v_gene: TRBV30
j_gene: TRBJ1-4
abundance: -
d_gene: TRBD1
CDR3nt: TGTGCCTGGGGGGGACAGCTTAAGAATGAAAAACTGTTTTTT
CDR3aa: CAWGGQLKNEKLFF

v_gene: TRBV7-9
j_gene: TRBJ1-5
abundance: -
d_gene: TRBD1
CDR3nt: TGTGCCAGCAGCGGACGGACAGGGGTCAACGTCGGCACTCAGCCCCAGCATTTT
CDR3aa: CASSGRTGVNVGTQPQHF

v_gene: TRBV9
j_gene: TRBJ2-1
abundance: -
d_gene: -
CDR3nt: TGTGCCAGCAGCGTAGCCACCCGGGAGCAGTTCTTC
CDR3aa: CASSVATREQFF

v_gene: TRBV15
j_gene: TRBJ1-1
abundance: -
d_gene: -
CDR3nt: TGTGCCACCAGCAGGGGAGGGACACTGAACACTGAAGCTTTCTTT
CDR3aa: CATSRGGTLNTEAFF

v_gene: TRBV19
j_gene: TRBJ1-1
abundance: few
d_gene: TRBD1
CDR3nt: TGTGCCAGTAACAGGGGGATTGAAGCTTTCTTT
CDR3aa: CASNRGIEAFF

v_gene: TRBV27
j_gene: TRBJ2-7
abundance: -
d_gene: TRBD1
CDR3nt: TGTGCCAGCACAAGGACAGGGGCCTACGAGCAGTACTTC
CDR3aa: CASTRTGAYEQYF

v_gene: TRBV2
j_gene: TRBJ1-4
abundance: -
d_gene: -
CDR3nt: TGTGCCAGCAGTAACAGGGCCGAGGAAAAACTGTTTTTT
CDR3aa: CASSNRAEEKLFF

v_gene: TRBV6-1
j_gene: TRBJ2-5
abundance: -
d_gene: TRBD2
CDR3nt: TGTGCCAGCAGTGAAGGGAGGGGACTAGCTCAAGAGACCCAGTACTTC
CDR3aa: CASSEGRGLAQETQYF

v_gene: TRBV29-1
j_gene: TRBJ2-1
abundance: -
d_gene: TRBD2
CDR3nt: TGCAGCGTCTGGGAGGCGGGAGGCCCAGGTGAGCAGTTCTTC
CDR3aa: CSVWEAGGPGEQFF

v_gene: TRBV2
j_gene: TRBJ1-4
abundance: -
d_gene: -
CDR3nt: TGTGCCAGCAGTGATGGCAGGGGCTCAGGGACTAATGAAAAACTGTTTTTT
CDR3aa: CASSDGRGSGTNEKLFF

v_gene: TRBV6-4
j_gene: TRBJ2-1
abundance: few
d_gene: TRBD2
CDR3nt: TGTGCCAGCAGTGCCCAAGCCACCGGGACTACTTACAATGAGCAGTTCTTC
CDR3aa: CASSAQATGTTYNEQFF

v_gene: TRBV28
j_gene: TRBJ2-1
abundance: -
d_gene: -
CDR3nt: TGTGCCAGCAGTTACAGGACTGAGCAGTTCTTC
CDR3aa: CASSYRTEQFF

v_gene: TRBV18
j_gene: TRBJ1-4
abundance: -
d_gene: -
CDR3nt: TGTGCCAGCTCACCTGAGGCCGCTAATGAAAAACTGTTTTTT
CDR3aa: CASSPEAANEKLFF

v_gene: TRBV12-5
j_gene: TRBJ2-5
abundance: -
d_gene: TRBD2
CDR3nt: TGTGCTAGTGGTTTAACTAGCGGGAGTTCTCTTTACCAAGAGACCCAGTACTTC
CDR3aa: CASGLTSGSSLYQETQYF

v_gene: TRBV9
j_gene: TRBJ1-2
abundance: -
d_gene: -
CDR3nt: TGTGCCAGCAGCGTAGGTTCAGGTCCGGACTATGGCTACACCTTC
CDR3aa: CASSVGSGPDYGYTF